The TCR beta chain under discussion was sequenced for a study of blood T cell repertoires in COVID-19. The CDR3 is 17 amino acids. CDR1 and CDR2 (germline): SGDLS, YYNGEE. Germline trimming cut 3 bases from V and 4 bases from J; bases unmatched to any gene: 11. The authors' processing: Reference gene primer amplification gave estimated nucleated cell counts. Generated by immunoSEQ multiplex PCR, the TCRdb table keeps only in-frame clones and is missing some. For V, J and clone size, that table is used; D and trimming come from the DNA. Of around 41,000 clones in the sample, around 81% are singletons; the top ten hold 35% to 55%.

The V and J genes are TRBV9 and TRBJ2-5, with 11 nucleotides matching TRBD1. This clonotype originated in a woman older than 75 with acute or convalescent COVID-19. Material: peripheral blood. CDR3 DNA: TGTGCCAGCAGCGCCCGGGGAGGGACAGGGGGAGGAGAGACCCAGTACTTC. Its protein is CASSARGGTGGGETQYF.